The source of this T cell receptor beta chain is a study of T cells after yellow fever vaccination. TCRdb fed the 5' RACE reads into MiXCR, producing one record per CDR3 protein. The sample consists of some 400,000 distinct CDR3 sequences, 18% of them appearing once. There are many counts of this clonotype. Its antigen is unknown. The CDR3 covers 13 residues. V dropped 1 base and J dropped 3 bases, with 6 bases sitting between them. Germline V gene data show CDR1 as SGHTA and CDR2 as FQGNSA. Notes on the study in general: Clonotypes found in both CD4 and CD8 compartments made up a small share.

The chain recombines TRBV7-2 with TRBJ1-1, with unresolved D. This clonotype was sampled from a man between 18 and 29 years old who received the YFV17D yellow fever vaccine. The sample was PBMCs, taken before the yellow fever booster vaccination. Here the CDR3 reads CASSLVLDTEAFF. CDR3 nucleotide sequence: TGTGCCAGCAGCTTAGTTTTGGACACTGAAGCTTTCTTT.